The entry below gives a single T cell receptor (beta chain) sequence along with its context. The target antigen is unknown. TCRdb keeps only in-frame clones here, not all; method: immunoSEQ multiplex PCR. The sample yields approximately 110,000 clones, over 80% seen once. The record originates from a study of T cell responses to AZD1222 COVID-19 vaccine. The ends were cut back, 5 bases at V and 15 bases at J, with 22 bases in the middle. Germline V CDR1 and CDR2: SEHNR, FQNEAQ (reference sequence). CDR3 length: 14 amino acids. Whole-study findings and limits: Unmutated variant regions are reportedly targeted by nearly half of spike-specific TCRs. Donors skewed white British and female; clonal diversity was possibly underestimated.

This clonotype originated in an adult who received the AZD1222 COVID-19 vaccine. Here the sequenced sample was peripheral blood, taken 28 days after the second AZD1222 dose. The rearrangement joins TRBV7-9 to TRBJ1-4; D unclear. The CDR3 coding sequence is TGTGCCAGCAGCCTACACGGAGCCCCGGGGAGGGTGTTTTTT. This encodes CASSLHGAPGRVFF. The variable domain in full, completed from reference TRBV7-9 and TRBJ1-4, reads DTGVSQNPRHKITKRGQNVTFRCDPISEHNRLYWYRQTLGQGPEFLTYFQNEAQLEKSRLLSDRFSAERPKGSFSTLEIQRTEQGDSAMYLCASSLHGAPGRVFFGSGTQLSVL.